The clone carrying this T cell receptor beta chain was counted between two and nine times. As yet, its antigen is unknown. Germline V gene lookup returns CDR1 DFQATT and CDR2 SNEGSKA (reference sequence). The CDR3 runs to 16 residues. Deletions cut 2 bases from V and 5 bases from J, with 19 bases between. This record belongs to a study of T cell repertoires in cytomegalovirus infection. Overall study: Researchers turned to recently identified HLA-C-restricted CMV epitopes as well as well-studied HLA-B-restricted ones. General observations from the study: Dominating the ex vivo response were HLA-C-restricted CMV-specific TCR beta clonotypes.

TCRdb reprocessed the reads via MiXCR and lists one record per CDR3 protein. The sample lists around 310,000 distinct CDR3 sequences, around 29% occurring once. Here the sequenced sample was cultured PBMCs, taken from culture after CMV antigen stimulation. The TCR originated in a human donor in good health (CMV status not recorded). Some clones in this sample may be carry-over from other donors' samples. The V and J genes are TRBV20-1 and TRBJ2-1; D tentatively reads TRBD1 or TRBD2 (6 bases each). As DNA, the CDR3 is TGCAGTGCTAGACTCCGGGGGCTAGTTTCGCACAATGAGCAGTTCTTC. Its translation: CSARLRGLVSHNEQFF.